This T cell receptor beta chain is from a study of regulatory T cells in long-lasting Graves disease. Specified time point: persistent/refractory GD, antithyroid drugs over 5 years with positive TRAb. With RNA extracted from PBMCs as input, the TCR library was made. Trimming pared 6 bases from V and 7 bases from J, leaving 19 bases between. Germline V gene sequence: CDR1 SEHNR, CDR2 FQNEAQ (reference sequence). The CDR3 loop spans 16 amino acids. With iRepertoire HTBI primers and Arm-PCR of CDR3 regions, TCR beta libraries were built. Via MiXCR, TCRdb re-called the multiplex PCR reads, giving one row per CDR3 protein. The sample carries roughly 300,000 distinct CDR3 sequences, roughly a fifth recorded once.

This sequence was found in a female donor with Graves disease. Specimen: peripheral blood mononuclear cells (PBMCs), collected when the disease was refractory, from a patient treated with antithyroid drugs. This chain connects TRBV7-9 to TRBJ1-6; no definite D call. DNA of the CDR3: TGTGCCAGCAGTCTAGAGTCCAGCAATCCGAATTCACCCCTCCACTTT. Translation gives CASSLESSNPNSPLHF. The full variable domain, its missing parts supplied by reference TRBV7-9 and TRBJ1-6, is DTGVSQNPRHKITKRGQNVTFRCDPISEHNRLYWYRQTLGQGPEFLTYFQNEAQLEKSRLLSDRFSAERPKGSFSTLEIQRTEQGDSAMYLCASSLESSNPNSPLHFGNGTRLTVT.